Shown below are 19 T cell receptor beta chains from a single sample sequenced in a study of neurological immune-mediated disorders. MiXCR, run by TCRdb on the 5' RACE reads, gives a single entry per CDR3 protein. The sample shows 65,000 to 85,000 distinct CDR3 sequences, about 5% of them seen only once. Time point of the sample: longitudinal time-point 2. The source material was PBMCs. These receptors were obtained from a woman aged 60-70 years with multiple sclerosis.

By its share, this clonotype is medium-sized (0.01 to 0.1%). CDR3 region: CATSRGGELFF. The CDR3 DNA sequence: TGTGCCACCAGCAGAGGGGGGGAGCTGTTTTTT. V and J are TRBV15 and TRBJ2-2; D unresolved. Looked up from germline, CDR1 is LNHNV and CDR2 is YYDKDF (reference sequence). Trimming stripped 1 base from V and 8 bases from J, with 2 bases between. This CDR3 has 11 residues.

The table lists this clonotype with many counts. The junction does not match germline at one end; this may be a read error. V and J are TRBV29-1 and TRBJ2-5; D is unclear. Germline assignment: CDR1 SQVTM and CDR2 ANQGSEA. The CDR3 is made up of 9 amino acids. CDR3 nucleotide sequence: TGCAGCGTCGAAGAGACCCAGTACTTC. Translation: CSVEETQYF.

Many counts were recorded for this clonotype. The V gene is TRBV2, the J gene TRBJ1-1; D remains ambiguous. V lost 3 bases to trimming and J lost 2 bases, with 7 bases between them. Germline CDR1 reads SNHLY; CDR2 reads FYNNEI. The CDR3 covers 13 residues. The CDR3: CASSEGRNTEAFF. Here the CDR3 DNA reads TGTGCCAGCAGTGAGGGTCGAAACACTGAAGCTTTCTTT.

The sample holds many counts of this clonotype. The CDR3 DNA reads as TGTGCCACCCACCAGCCAGGGAACACTGAAGCTTTCTTT. As protein: CATHQPGNTEAFF. The rearrangement joins TRBV6-5 to TRBJ1-1; D unresolved. This CDR3 contains 13 residues. CDR1 is MNHEY and CDR2 is SVGAGI in the germline V gene. The germline V and J ends were trimmed by 10 bases and 1 base, with 13 bases remaining between them.

V is TRBV27 and J is TRBJ2-3; no firm D call. Looked up from germline, CDR1 is MNHEY and CDR2 is SMNVEV (reference sequence). Trimming stripped 2 bases from V and 6 bases from J, with 12 bases between. The CDR3 is made up of 14 amino acids. The CDR3 nucleotides read TGTGCCAGCAGTTTAGGACCGACTTGGGATACGCAGTATTTT. Translated, it gives CASSLGPTWDTQYF.

This clonotype has a count of ten or more. This sequence joins TRBV11-2 and TRBJ2-3; 10 bases fit TRBD2. The CDR3 contains 16 residues. The V and J ends lost 10 bases and 2 bases, in that order; junction bases with no gene match: 12. The germline V gene encodes CDR1 SGHAT and CDR2 FQNNGV. The CDR3 nucleotides are TGTGCCACCAACGCCGGACTAGCGGTGAACACAGATACGCAGTATTTT. Amino acids: CATNAGLAVNTDTQYF.

This clonotype was counted at least ten times. The chain uses TRBV20-1 and TRBJ1-5; no definite D call. This CDR3 is built from 13 residues. CDR1 is DFQATT, CDR2 SNEGSKA, per germline (reference sequence). Trimming stripped 3 bases from V and 3 bases from J, with 9 bases between. For the CDR3, the DNA is TGCAGTGCTAGGGTGGACCCCAATCAGCCCCAGCATTTT. It codes for CSARVDPNQPQHF.

In its sample, this clonotype was seen many times. This chain links TRBV20-1 with TRBJ1-3, with D perhaps matching TRBD1 (5 bases). The CDR3 length is 13 residues. The ends were cut back, 6 bases at V and 0 bases at J, with 9 bases in the middle. Germline V gene data show CDR1 as DFQATT and CDR2 as SNEGSKA (reference sequence). Here the CDR3 DNA reads TGCAGTGCCACAGGTCCCTCTGGAAACACCATATATTTT. It specifies CSATGPSGNTIYF.

This clonotype appeared many times. The chain employs TRBV28 and TRBJ2-4, with a possible D match to TRBD1 (5 bases). V gave up 8 bases and J gave up 7 bases, with 15 bases separating them. The CDR3 consists of 13 residues. CDR1 is MDHEN and CDR2 is SYDVKM in the germline V gene. For the CDR3, the DNA is TGTGCCAGCTCCCTCACAGGAATCAACATTCAGTACTTC. Its translation is CASSLTGINIQYF. The complete variable domain, with remaining parts taken from reference TRBV28 and TRBJ2-4, reads DVKVTQSSRYLVKRTGEKVFLECVQDMDHENMFWYRQDPGLGLRLIYFSYDVKMKEKGDIPEGYSVSREKKERFSLILESASTNQTSMYLCASSLTGINIQYFGAGTRLSVL.

This clonotype showed up many times. This chain uses TRBV9 with TRBJ1-4; the D gene is possibly TRBD1 (5 bases). CDR1 and CDR2 (germline): SGDLS, YYNGEE. The length of the CDR3 is 14 residues. V was cut by 6 bases and J by 0 bases, with 9 bases left in between. CDR3 in DNA: TGTGCCAGCACCTCAGGGTCAACTAATGAAAAACTGTTTTTT. This encodes CASTSGSTNEKLFF.

This clonotype was recorded many times. The chain employs TRBV5-5 and TRBJ1-2; D call uncertain. V lost 0 bases and J lost 3, with 9 bases in between. The germline V gene has CDR1 SGHKS and CDR2 YYEKEE (reference sequence). This CDR3 has 14 amino acids. The CDR3 loop reads CASSLGGRDYGYTF. For the CDR3, the DNA is TGTGCCAGCAGCTTGGGAGGCCGAGACTATGGCTACACCTTC.

This clonotype was counted ten times or more. The rearrangement joins TRBV28 to TRBJ2-3; 8 bases line up with TRBD2. CDR1 is MDHEN and CDR2 is SYDVKM in the germline V gene. The CDR3 loop spans 13 amino acids. The CDR3 reads CTSGGPSTDTQYF. The CDR3 DNA follows: TGTACCTCGGGAGGGCCCAGCACAGATACGCAGTATTTT.

This sequence joins TRBV7-2 and TRBJ2-3; the match to TRBD2 covers 12 bases. Germline-derived CDR1 and CDR2 are SGHTA and FQGNSA. This CDR3 comprises 15 residues. The V and J ends lost 1 base and 9 bases, in that order; junction bases with no gene match: 5. CDR3 nucleotides: TGTGCCAGCAGCTTAGGACTAGCGGGGGCCCTGACGCAGTATTTT. It codes for CASSLGLAGALTQYF. The full variable domain, rest sourced from reference TRBV7-2 and TRBJ2-3, is GAGVSQSPSNKVTEKGKDVELRCDPISGHTALYWYRQSLGQGLEFLIYFQGNSAPDKSGLPSDRFSAERTGGSVSTLTIQRTQQEDSAVYLCASSLGLAGALTQYFGPGTRLTVL.

Comments on this clonotype: The junction and the germline gene differ at one end; a read error may be behind it. The chain recombines TRBV7-7 with TRBJ2-7, with no clear D. The CDR3 is 14 amino acids. The germline gives CDR1 SSHAT, CDR2 FNYEAQ (reference sequence). This chain's CDR3 is CASSLGRPPYEQYF. The CDR3 DNA follows: TGTGCTAGCAGCTTAGGACGGCCCCCGTACGAGCAGTACTTC.

This clonotype was picked up many times. The chain links TRBV9 to TRBJ2-7; 8 positions match TRBD2. Trimming took 0 bases from V and 5 from J; bases not matched to a gene: 1. The CDR3 runs 13 residues. Germline V gene data show CDR1 as SGDLS and CDR2 as YYNGEE. DNA of the CDR3: TGTGCCAGCAGCGTAGGGCGGGAGGACGAGCAGTACTTC. Translating gives CASSVGREDEQYF.

This clonotype was counted ten times or more. This chain's CDR3 is CASSYSPEAYEQYF. Written as DNA, the CDR3 is TGTGCCAGCAGTTACTCGCCGGAAGCCTACGAGCAGTACTTC. V usage is TRBV6-5 and J usage is TRBJ2-7; no reliable D call. Per germline, CDR1 MNHEY and CDR2 SVGAGI. CDR3 length: 14 residues. Deletions cut 0 bases from V and 2 bases from J, with 8 bases between.

This clonotype has at least ten counts. The rearrangement uses TRBV20-1 and TRBJ2-7; D tentatively reads TRBD1 or TRBD2 (5 bases each). CDR3 size: 14 residues. CDR1 is DFQATT, CDR2 SNEGSKA, per germline (reference sequence). V gave up 1 base and J gave up 2 bases, with 12 bases separating them. CDR3 in DNA: TGCAGTGCTAGAGGGGGGACGGATACCTACGAGCAGTACTTC. Its protein is CSARGGTDTYEQYF.

This clonotype occurred many times. V usage is TRBV20-1 and J usage is TRBJ1-4, with a tentative D call TRBD1 (6 bases). Trimming pared 3 bases from V and 5 bases from J, leaving 10 bases between. Germline V gene lookup returns CDR1 DFQATT and CDR2 SNEGSKA (reference sequence). This CDR3 is built from 13 residues. The CDR3 region is CSASGQGNEKLFF. The DNA of the CDR3 is TGCAGTGCTAGTGGGCAGGGGAATGAAAAACTGTTTTTT.

This clonotype was recorded many times. V usage is TRBV28 and J usage is TRBJ2-2; D assignment may be TRBD1 or TRBD2 (5 bases each). V gave up 3 bases and J gave up 6 bases, with 23 bases separating them. This CDR3 contains 18 residues. The V gene's germline CDR1 is MDHEN and CDR2 SYDVKM. The CDR3 DNA reads as TGTGCCAGCAGTTTCTGGGGCCGGGGATTTCGTGGGTCCGGGGAGCTGTTTTTT. Translated, it gives CASSFWGRGFRGSGELFF.